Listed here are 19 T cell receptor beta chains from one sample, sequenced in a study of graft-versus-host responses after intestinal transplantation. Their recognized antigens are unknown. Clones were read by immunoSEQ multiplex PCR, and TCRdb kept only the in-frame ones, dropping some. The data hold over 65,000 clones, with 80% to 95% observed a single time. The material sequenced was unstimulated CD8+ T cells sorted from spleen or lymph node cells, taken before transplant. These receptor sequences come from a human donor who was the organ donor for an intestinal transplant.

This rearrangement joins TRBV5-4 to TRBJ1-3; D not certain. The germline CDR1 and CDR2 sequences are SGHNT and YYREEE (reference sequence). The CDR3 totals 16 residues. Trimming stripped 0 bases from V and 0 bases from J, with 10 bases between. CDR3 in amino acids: CASSLGAGISGNTIYF. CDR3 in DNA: TGTGCCAGCAGCTTGGGGGCAGGTATCTCTGGAAACACCATATATTTT.

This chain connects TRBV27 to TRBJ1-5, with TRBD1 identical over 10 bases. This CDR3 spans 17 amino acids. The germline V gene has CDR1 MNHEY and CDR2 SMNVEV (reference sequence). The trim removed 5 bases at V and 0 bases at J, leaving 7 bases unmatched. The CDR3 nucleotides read TGTGCCAGCAGTACCGGACAGGGGGGTTATAGCAATCAGCCCCAGCATTTT. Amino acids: CASSTGQGGYSNQPQHF.

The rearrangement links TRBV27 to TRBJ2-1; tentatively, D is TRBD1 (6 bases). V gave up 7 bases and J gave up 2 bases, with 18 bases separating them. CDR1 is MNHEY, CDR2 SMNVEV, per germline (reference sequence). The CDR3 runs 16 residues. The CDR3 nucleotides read TGTGCCAGCAAATCCCTCCTGGGGGCCCCCTACAATGAGCAGTTCTTC. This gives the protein CASKSLLGAPYNEQFF.

CDR3 sequence reads: CASSLTGVGANVLTF. CDR3 in DNA: TGTGCCAGCAGCCTGACAGGGGTCGGGGCCAACGTCCTGACTTTC. The chain recombines TRBV9 with TRBJ2-6, with 8 bases matching TRBD1. The length of the CDR3 is 15 residues. Germline lookup yields CDR1 SGDLS and CDR2 YYNGEE. The V and J ends lost 4 bases and 4 bases, in that order; junction bases with no gene match: 4.

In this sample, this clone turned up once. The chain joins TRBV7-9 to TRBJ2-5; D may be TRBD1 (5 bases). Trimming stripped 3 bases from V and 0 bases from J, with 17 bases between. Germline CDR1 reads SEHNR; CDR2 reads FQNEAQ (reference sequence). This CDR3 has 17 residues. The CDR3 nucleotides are TGTGCCAGCAGCTTCGACCTCGACAGACAGTACCAAGAGACCCAGTACTTC. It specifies CASSFDLDRQYQETQYF.

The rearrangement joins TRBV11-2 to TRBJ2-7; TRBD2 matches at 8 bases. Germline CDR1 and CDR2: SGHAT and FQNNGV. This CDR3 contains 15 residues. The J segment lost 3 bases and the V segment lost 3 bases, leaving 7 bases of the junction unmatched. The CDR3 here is CASSFTSGSLYEQYF. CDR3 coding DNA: TGTGCCAGCAGCTTTACCAGCGGGAGTCTCTACGAGCAGTACTTC.

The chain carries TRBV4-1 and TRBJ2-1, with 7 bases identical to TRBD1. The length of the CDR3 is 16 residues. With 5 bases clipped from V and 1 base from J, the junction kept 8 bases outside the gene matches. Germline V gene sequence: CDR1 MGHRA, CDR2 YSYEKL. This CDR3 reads CASSGFTGASYNEQFF. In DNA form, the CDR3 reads TGCGCCAGCAGCGGATTTACAGGGGCGTCCTACAATGAGCAGTTCTTC.

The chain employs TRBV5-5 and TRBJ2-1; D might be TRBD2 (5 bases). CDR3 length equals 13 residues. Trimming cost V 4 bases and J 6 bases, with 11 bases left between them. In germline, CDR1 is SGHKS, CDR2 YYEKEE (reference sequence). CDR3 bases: TGTGCCAGCAGCGTGGGGAGAAGCAATGAGCAGTTCTTC. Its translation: CASSVGRSNEQFF.

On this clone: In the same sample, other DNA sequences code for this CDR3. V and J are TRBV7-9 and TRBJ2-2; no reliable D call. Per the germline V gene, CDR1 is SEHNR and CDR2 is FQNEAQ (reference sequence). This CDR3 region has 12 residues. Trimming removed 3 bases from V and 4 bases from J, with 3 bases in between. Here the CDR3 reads CASSLSTGELFF. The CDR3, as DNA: TGTGCCAGCAGCTTGTCCACCGGGGAGCTGTTTTTT. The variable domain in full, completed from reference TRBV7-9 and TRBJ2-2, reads DTGVSQNPRHKITKRGQNVTFRCDPISEHNRLYWYRQTLGQGPEFLTYFQNEAQLEKSRLLSDRFSAERPKGSFSTLEIQRTEQGDSAMYLCASSLSTGELFFGEGSRLTVL.

In DNA form, the CDR3 reads TGCGCCAGCAGTGGAACAGCTCCCGAGCAGTACTTC. Translated, it gives CASSGTAPEQYF. The rearrangement links TRBV10-2 to TRBJ2-7; D call uncertain. The CDR3 runs to 12 residues. Trimming removed 4 bases from V and 6 bases from J, with 10 bases in between. Germline CDR1 is WSHSY and CDR2 is SAAADI.

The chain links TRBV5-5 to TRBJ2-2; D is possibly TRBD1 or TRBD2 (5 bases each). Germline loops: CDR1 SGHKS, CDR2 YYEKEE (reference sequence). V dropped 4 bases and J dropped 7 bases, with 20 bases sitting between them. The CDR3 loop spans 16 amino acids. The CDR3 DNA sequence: TGTGCCAGCAGCCCTGGGCGGGCAGGGTCTATCGGGGAGCTGTTTTTT. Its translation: CASSPGRAGSIGELFF.

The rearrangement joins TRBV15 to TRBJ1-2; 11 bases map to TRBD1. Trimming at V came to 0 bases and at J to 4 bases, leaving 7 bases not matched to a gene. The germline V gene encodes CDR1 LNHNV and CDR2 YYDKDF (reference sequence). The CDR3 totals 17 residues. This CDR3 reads CATSRDWVGQGAYGYTF. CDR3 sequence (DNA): TGTGCCACCAGCAGAGATTGGGTCGGACAGGGGGCCTATGGCTACACCTTC.

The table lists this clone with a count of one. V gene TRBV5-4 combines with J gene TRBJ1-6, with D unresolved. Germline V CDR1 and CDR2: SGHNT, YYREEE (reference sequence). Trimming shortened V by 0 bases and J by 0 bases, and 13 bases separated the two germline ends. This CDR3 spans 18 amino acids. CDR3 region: CASSLEPPTNSYNSPLHF. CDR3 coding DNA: TGTGCCAGCAGCTTGGAGCCCCCAACGAACTCCTATAATTCACCCCTCCACTTT.

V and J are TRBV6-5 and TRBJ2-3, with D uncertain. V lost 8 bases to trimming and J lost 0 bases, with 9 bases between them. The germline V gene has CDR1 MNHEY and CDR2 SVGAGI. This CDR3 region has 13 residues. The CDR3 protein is CASGYGSTDTQYF. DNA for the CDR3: TGTGCCAGCGGGTACGGTAGCACAGATACGCAGTATTTT.

The CDR3 bases are TGTGCCAGTAGTATCCCCGACCTGGAGGAAGCTTTCTTT. It translates to CASSIPDLEEAFF. The chain employs TRBV19 and TRBJ1-1; D ambiguous. The CDR3 contains 13 residues. V was cut by 3 bases and J by 8 bases, with 13 bases left in between. Germline lookup yields CDR1 LNHDA and CDR2 SQIVND (reference sequence).

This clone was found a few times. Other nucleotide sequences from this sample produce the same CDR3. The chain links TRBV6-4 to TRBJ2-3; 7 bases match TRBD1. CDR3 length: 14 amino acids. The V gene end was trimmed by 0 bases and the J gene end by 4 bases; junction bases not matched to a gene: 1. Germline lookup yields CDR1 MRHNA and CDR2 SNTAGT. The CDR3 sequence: CASSDSGGADTQYF. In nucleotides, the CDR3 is TGTGCCAGCAGTGACTCAGGGGGCGCAGATACGCAGTATTTT.

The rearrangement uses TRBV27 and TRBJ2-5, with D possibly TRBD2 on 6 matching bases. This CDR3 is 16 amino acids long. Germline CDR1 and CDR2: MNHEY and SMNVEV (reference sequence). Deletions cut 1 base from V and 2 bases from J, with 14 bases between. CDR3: CASSLFPGGGQETQYF. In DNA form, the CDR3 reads TGTGCCAGCAGTTTATTTCCAGGAGGAGGGCAAGAGACCCAGTACTTC.

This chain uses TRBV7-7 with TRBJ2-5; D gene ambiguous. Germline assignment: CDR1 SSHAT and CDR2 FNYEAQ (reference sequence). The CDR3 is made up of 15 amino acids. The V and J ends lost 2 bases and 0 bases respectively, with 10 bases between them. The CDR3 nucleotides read TGTGCCAGCAGCTTATTTCGGGCGGACCAAGAGACCCAGTACTTC. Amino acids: CASSLFRADQETQYF.

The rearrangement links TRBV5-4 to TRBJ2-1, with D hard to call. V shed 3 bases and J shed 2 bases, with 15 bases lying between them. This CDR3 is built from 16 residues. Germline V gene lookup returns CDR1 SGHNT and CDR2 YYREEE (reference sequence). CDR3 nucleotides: TGTGCCAGCAGCTGGACCGGTTACTCCCCCTACAATGAGCAGTTCTTC. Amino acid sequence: CASSWTGYSPYNEQFF.